This T cell receptor beta chain was recorded in a study of human T cells and chemical hapten exposure. Overall study context: Researchers reported sensitizing an approximately 2 cm by approximately 2 cm upper inner arm skin site with 2% DPC.

The V gene end was trimmed by 2 bases and the J gene end by 7 bases; junction bases not matched to a gene: 8. Germline V CDR1 and CDR2: GTSNPN, SVGIG (reference sequence). The CDR3 totals 13 residues. In this sample, this clonotype turned up many times. Its target is not known. Time point in this sample: patch test 2, 6 weeks after DPC sensitization. Treatment in this sample: therapeutic diphenylcyclopropenone sensitization with weekly scalp DPC. The library attached unique molecular identifiers to individual cDNA molecules. TCRdb itself ran the RACE reads through MiXCR, one entry per CDR3 protein. The table has tens of thousands of distinct CDR3 sequences, about 10% seen once; the top ten hold roughly 5%. Study-wide results and limits: The number of TCRs over 1 in 1000 frequency stayed unchanged after DPC.

This clonotype was sampled from a woman in her forties or fifties with alopecia areata. Some clones in this sample may be carry-over from other donors' samples. The genes are TRBV30 and TRBJ2-7, with TRBD2 matching over 7 bases. Sequenced material: whole blood, taken in connection with sensitization to the hapten diphenylcyclopropenone (DPC). DNA of the CDR3: TGTGCCTGGAGTTTAGCGGGCTGGGGGGAGCAGTACTTC. It is translated as CAWSLAGWGEQYF.